Shown below are 7 T cell receptor beta chains from a single sample sequenced in a study of OX40 agonist ivuxolimab in advanced cancers. The assay was immunoSEQ multiplex PCR, and TCRdb's table has in-frame clones only and misses some. The sample has about 68,000 clones, 65% to 85% seen once; the top ten hold approximately 11%. Material: CD4+ or CD8+ T cells sorted from blood, obtained in a trial of the OX40 agonist ivuxolimab. These receptors originate from an adult with an advanced solid tumor such as melanoma, head and neck, liver or kidney cancer.

The chain couples TRBV5-1 to TRBJ2-2; no definite D call. The CDR3 is 15 residues long. Trimming pared 2 bases from V and 2 bases from J, leaving 10 bases between. Germline CDR1 reads SGHRS; CDR2 reads YFSETQ. DNA of the CDR3: TGCGCCAGCAGCTTTGGCGGTTTTAACACCGGGGAGCTGTTTTTT. This codes for CASSFGGFNTGELFF.

The chain recombines TRBV5-1 with TRBJ2-3, with D perhaps TRBD1 (6 bases). V dropped 0 bases and J dropped 4 bases, with 15 bases sitting between them. From germline, CDR1 is SGHRS and CDR2 YFSETQ. CDR3 length equals 16 residues. Here the CDR3 DNA reads TGCGCCAGCAGCTTGGCGACCTCTGAGGGGGCAGATACGCAGTATTTT. It is translated as CASSLATSEGADTQYF.

The chain has TRBV27 and TRBJ2-7, with D possibly matching TRBD1 (6 bases). Between the trimmed V and J ends, which lost 6 bases and 7 bases, there was a span of 16 bases. This CDR3 spans 13 amino acids. Germline CDR1 and CDR2: MNHEY and SMNVEV (reference sequence). The CDR3 spells CASSRLGTFEQYF. The DNA for the CDR3 is TGTGCCAGCAGCCGTCTTGGGACATTTGAGCAGTACTTC.

J is TRBJ2-1 and V is TRBV7-9; D is perhaps TRBD2 (6 bases). In germline, CDR1 is SEHNR, CDR2 FQNEAQ (reference sequence). Trimming shortened V by 1 base and J by 5 bases, and 12 bases separated the two germline ends. This CDR3 is built from 15 residues. CDR3 in DNA: TGTGCCAGCAGCTTAGGCGCTAGCGCACACAATGAGCAGTTCTTC. As protein: CASSLGASAHNEQFF.

In its sample, this clone was seen a few times. The genes are TRBV4-2 and TRBJ2-3; possible D gene TRBD2, 5 bases. The CDR3 extends over 15 amino acids. V dropped 0 bases and J dropped 4 bases, with 11 bases sitting between them. Per the germline V gene, CDR1 is LGHNA and CDR2 is YNFKEQ. CDR3: CASSQDASSPDTQYF. CDR3 in DNA: TGTGCCAGCAGCCAAGACGCCTCTAGCCCAGATACGCAGTATTTT.

This clone was seen only once. V usage is TRBV28 and J usage is TRBJ1-1, with D possibly matching TRBD1 (5 bases). Germline V CDR1 and CDR2: MDHEN, SYDVKM. Between the trimmed V and J ends, which lost 6 bases and 3 bases, there was a span of 11 bases. The CDR3 is made up of 13 amino acids. The CDR3 loop reads CASRPTGDTEAFF. Here the CDR3 DNA reads TGTGCCAGCAGGCCTACAGGAGACACTGAAGCTTTCTTT.

This clone was seen a few times. CDR3 in amino acids: CASRQKPGPEFPLHF. In DNA, the CDR3 is TGTGCCAGCAGACAAAAACCGGGACCCGAGTTCCCCCTCCACTTT. The rearrangement joins TRBV6-1 to TRBJ1-6; a weak D match, TRBD1 (5 bases). The CDR3 is 15 residues long. Trimming shortened V by 6 bases and J by 13 bases, and 22 bases separated the two germline ends. CDR1 MNHNS and CDR2 SASEGT come from the germline V gene.